This entry describes one TCR beta chain. Which antigen it targets is not known. No base quality values were provided; no much bigger clone lies one nucleotide off. These data come from a study of shared clonotypes between healthy human individuals (dated by TCRdb to about 2020). Study-level background: Three men and a couple of women, aged 18 to 49 years, made up the cohort. For each donor, CD4 naive and CD4 memory were each given three plates, CD8 naive was given two plates, and CD8 memory was given one plate. To estimate repertoire size and how much clonotype sharing occurs between individuals, the study deeply sequenced the blood TCR repertoires of about five healthy adults. Different laboratories and diverse techniques were used to prepare libraries and sequence TCR repertoires, to increase sequencing depth and limit assay-specific biases. Between about 0.94 and 8.9 billion PBMCs per donor were obtained by leukapheresis. What the study reported, not specific to this receptor: The genetic and exposure-history diversity represented was limited by the small number of donors. Pairwise subsampling indicated that sequencing depth was expected to affect the degree of clonotype sharing among donors. Sharing across several donors was observed for approximately 5% of naive CD4, under 4% of naive CD8, over 2% of memory CD4, and roughly 0.43% of memory CD8 clonotypes. Only blood was sampled, and tissue TCR repertoires likely differ from those in blood. Even with the large sequencing depth, rarefaction of the sorted-subset datasets indicated that sequencing was incomplete. Estimated clonotype richness was generally larger for naive than for memory subsets. Higher generation probabilities were observed for clonotypes shared by all four sorted-subset donors than for non-shared clonotypes.

Using the deep immunoSEQ assay, multiplex PCR amplified TCR CDR3 regions from genomic DNA. Extracted genomic DNA from each cell subset was spread evenly across all wells of several immunoSEQ 96-well plates, with each plate serving as a replicate. For sorted subsets, roughly 0.2 ug genomic DNA, equal to 25,000 to 35,000 T cell genomes, was loaded into each replicate PCR. Purified libraries were quantified with a Qubit 3.0 fluorometer, sized on a Bioanalyzer 2100, and re-quantified with the KAPA Library Quantification kit. Each immunoSEQ 96-well plate was sequenced on its own single-read 150-cycle Illumina NextSeq 550 flow cell. In the source study's methods: The immunoSEQ output contained only junctional sequences without quality scores, so filtering could not match that applied to full-length reads. Sequences were annotated with PyIR, a Python wrapper for IgBLAST v1.9, using IMGT germline references to assign V/J genes and CDR3. Reads with weak V/J assignments (E-value above 1e-6), missing CDR3, stop codons, out-of-frame junctions, or ambiguous translated residues were removed. V3J clonotypes were defined by identical inferred V gene, J gene, and CDR3 amino acid sequence. To compute the percentage overlap between repertoires, the number of shared unique clonotypes was divided by the size of the smaller repertoire. RTK rarefaction, the Chao1 estimator, and Recon v2.1 estimates of unobserved clonotypes were used to assess repertoire richness. OLGA was used to compute generation probabilities for all TCRbeta clonotypes that the gDNA method yielded from a handful of donors. What TCRdb holds here is the immuneACCESS table cut down to in-frame rearrangements. Part of the clones is not present; checked against another copy, under half of the missing clones reflect an unresolved V gene, and the others are unexplained. V, J and clone size derive from that table, while D and trimming were established from the DNA sequence. The sample includes around 2,000,000 clones, with 90% to 95% observed a single time. Under 0.15% of the sample is taken by the ten largest.

The CDR3 spans 14 residues, from the cysteine through the phenylalanine. CDR3 DNA only is kept here, 42 bases in frame from base 1. The germline V gene provides CDR1 SGHRS and CDR2 YFSETQ. Trimming removed 4 bases from V and 7 bases from J, leaving 15 bases between the germline ends. The donors were healthy, HIV-negative adults who had no recently reported acute infections or vaccinations. Every donor was a Caucasian adult residing in Nashville, Tennessee, USA. Magnetic negative selection was used to enrich CD4+ T cells, after which naive cells were positively selected on CD45RA and the negative fraction became the memory subset. After blood collection by leukapheresis, PBMCs were isolated using Ficoll-Histopaque density gradient centrifugation and then cryopreserved in the vapor phase of liquid nitrogen. Analytical flow cytometry was used to check the purity and quantity of each magnetically sorted T cell population. Genomic DNA was isolated from every sorted fraction and measured by UV absorbance on a Nanodrop 2000c.

The source of this sequence is a man between 18 and 35 years old in good health. This chain is built from TRBV5-1 and TRBJ1-5; the D segment could be TRBD1, given 5 matching bases. Sequencing was carried out using naive CD4+ T cells sorted from blood. Read against the paper, the sample's cell subset or site label means: CD45RA+ positively selected. The nucleotides are TGCGCCAGCAGCGGGGGGGACTATGGGCAGCCCCAGCATTTT. This encodes CASSGGDYGQPQHF.